These 7 T cell receptor beta chains came from one sample sequenced in a study of blood T cell repertoires in COVID-19. Clones were sequenced by immunoSEQ multiplex PCR, and TCRdb holds only the in-frame ones, with some missing. The sample includes some 170,000 clones, approximately 88% seen only once; the top ten take over 6.5%. Sequencing input: peripheral blood. The receptors originated from a woman aged 40 to 55 with COVID-19, enrolled during active disease.

J is TRBJ2-1 and V is TRBV2, with 13 nucleotides matching TRBD2. The CDR3 spans 16 residues. CDR1 is SNHLY and CDR2 is FYNNEI in the germline V gene. J gave up 4 bases and V 7 bases, and 7 bases lay outside the gene matches. As DNA, the CDR3 is TGTGCCAGCAAATTACTAGCGGGAGGGAGATACAATGAGCAGTTCTTC. This sequence encodes CASKLLAGGRYNEQFF.

This clone was seen a handful of times. The chain employs TRBV27 and TRBJ1-2, with D perhaps TRBD1 (6 bases). Looked up from germline, CDR1 is MNHEY and CDR2 is SMNVEV (reference sequence). The germline V and J ends were trimmed by 3 bases and 5 bases, with 10 bases remaining between them. This CDR3 contains 13 residues. The CDR3 DNA sequence: TGTGCCAGCAGTTTGAGGGGGTATTATGGCTACACCTTC. This encodes CASSLRGYYGYTF.

This clone was counted a single time. The chain links TRBV28 to TRBJ2-4; TRBD1 is a possible D gene (5 bases). CDR3 length: 14 amino acids. The V gene's germline CDR1 is MDHEN and CDR2 SYDVKM. Trimming pared 6 bases from V and 1 base from J, leaving 10 bases between. The DNA of the CDR3 is TGTGCCAGCAGGACAGCCCTGGCCAAAAACATTCAGTACTTC. Translated, it gives CASRTALAKNIQYF.

Points on this clone: Distinct nucleotide sequences in the sample also encode this CDR3. The chain has TRBV27 and TRBJ1-3; D is ambiguous. V lost 3 bases and J lost 0, with 6 bases in between. Germline V gene lookup returns CDR1 MNHEY and CDR2 SMNVEV (reference sequence). The CDR3 has 14 residues. Written as DNA, the CDR3 is TGTGCCAGCAGTTTCCGGGGCTCTGGAAACACCATATATTTT. It is translated as CASSFRGSGNTIYF.

The chain has TRBV4-2 and TRBJ1-2, with 7 bases identical to TRBD1. The germline CDR1 and CDR2 sequences are LGHNA and YNFKEQ. V trimming: 4 bases; J trimming: 8 bases; junction bases outside the gene matches: 13. The CDR3 runs 15 residues. This chain's CDR3 is CASSPEEGQLGGYTF. The DNA for the CDR3 is TGTGCCAGCAGCCCCGAGGAGGGACAGCTCGGGGGCTACACCTTC.

The chain is built from TRBV27 and TRBJ2-7; 7 nucleotides align to TRBD2. The trim removed 4 bases at V and 2 bases at J, leaving 14 bases unmatched. The germline CDR1 and CDR2 sequences are MNHEY and SMNVEV (reference sequence). CDR3 size: 17 residues. The CDR3 loop reads CASSSPRWERDAYEQYF. CDR3 bases: TGTGCCAGCAGTTCCCCCCGTTGGGAGCGGGACGCCTACGAGCAGTACTTC.

The chain has TRBV7-2 and TRBJ2-7; 7 bases fit TRBD2. The CDR3 has 15 amino acids. Germline V lookup: CDR1 SGHTA, CDR2 FQGNSA. Trimming cost V 3 bases and J 2 bases; bases outside gene matches: 7. CDR3: CASSLAGLKTYEQYF. The CDR3 DNA sequence: TGTGCCAGCAGCTTGGCGGGACTAAAGACCTACGAGCAGTACTTC.